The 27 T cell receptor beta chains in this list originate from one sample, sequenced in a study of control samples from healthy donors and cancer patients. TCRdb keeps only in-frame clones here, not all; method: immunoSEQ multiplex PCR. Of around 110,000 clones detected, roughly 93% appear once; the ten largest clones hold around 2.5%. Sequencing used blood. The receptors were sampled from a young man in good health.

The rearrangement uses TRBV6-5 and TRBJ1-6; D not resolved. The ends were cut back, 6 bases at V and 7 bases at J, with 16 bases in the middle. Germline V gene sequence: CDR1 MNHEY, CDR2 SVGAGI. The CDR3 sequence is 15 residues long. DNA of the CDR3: TGTGCCAGCAGCCACAGTAAAGTCTACAATTCACCCCTCCACTTT. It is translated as CASSHSKVYNSPLHF.

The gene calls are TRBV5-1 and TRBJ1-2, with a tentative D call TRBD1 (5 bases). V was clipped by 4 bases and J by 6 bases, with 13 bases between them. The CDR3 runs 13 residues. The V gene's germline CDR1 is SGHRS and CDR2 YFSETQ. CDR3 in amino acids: CASSPRDSDGYTF. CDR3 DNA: TGCGCCAGCAGCCCCCGGGACTCCGATGGCTACACCTTC.

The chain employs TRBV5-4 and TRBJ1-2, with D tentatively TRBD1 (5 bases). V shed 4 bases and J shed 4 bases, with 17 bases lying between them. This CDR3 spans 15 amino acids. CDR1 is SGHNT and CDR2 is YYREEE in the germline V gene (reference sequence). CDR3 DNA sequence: TGTGCCAGCAGCATCCGGCAGATCGGGGGCTATGGCTACACCTTC. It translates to CASSIRQIGGYGYTF.

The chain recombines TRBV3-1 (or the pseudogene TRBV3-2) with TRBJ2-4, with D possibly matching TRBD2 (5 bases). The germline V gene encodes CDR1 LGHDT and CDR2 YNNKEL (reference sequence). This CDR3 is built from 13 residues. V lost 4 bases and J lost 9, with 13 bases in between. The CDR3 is CASSRAGVGIQYF. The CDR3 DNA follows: TGTGCCAGCAGCCGAGCCGGGGTGGGCATTCAGTACTTC.

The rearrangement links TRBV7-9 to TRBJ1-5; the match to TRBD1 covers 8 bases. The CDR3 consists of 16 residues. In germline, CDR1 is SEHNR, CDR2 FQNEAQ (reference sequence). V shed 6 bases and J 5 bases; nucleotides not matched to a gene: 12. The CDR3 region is CASSSDREIRHQPQHF. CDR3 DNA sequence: TGTGCCAGCAGTTCGGACAGGGAGATTCGTCATCAGCCCCAGCATTTT.

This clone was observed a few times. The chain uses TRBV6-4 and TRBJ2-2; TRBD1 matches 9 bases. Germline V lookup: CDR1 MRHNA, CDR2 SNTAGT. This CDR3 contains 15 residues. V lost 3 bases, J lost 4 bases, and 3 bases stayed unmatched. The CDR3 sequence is CASSEGTGSTGELFF. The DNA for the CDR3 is TGTGCCAGCAGTGAAGGGACAGGGAGCACCGGGGAGCTGTTTTTT.

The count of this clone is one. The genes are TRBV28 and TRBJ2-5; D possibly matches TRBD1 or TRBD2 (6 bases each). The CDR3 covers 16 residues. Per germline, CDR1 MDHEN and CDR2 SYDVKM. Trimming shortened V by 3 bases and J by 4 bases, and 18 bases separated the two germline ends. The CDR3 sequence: CASSFGGEGEVETQYF. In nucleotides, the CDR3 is TGTGCCAGCAGTTTCGGGGGTGAGGGGGAGGTAGAGACCCAGTACTTC.

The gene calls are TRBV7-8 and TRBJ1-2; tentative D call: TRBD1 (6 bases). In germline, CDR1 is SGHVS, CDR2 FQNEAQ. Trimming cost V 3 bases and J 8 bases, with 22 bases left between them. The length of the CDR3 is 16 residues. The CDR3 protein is CASSFYLRGDTMGYTF. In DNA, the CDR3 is TGTGCCAGCAGCTTTTACCTCAGGGGCGATACTATGGGCTACACCTTC.

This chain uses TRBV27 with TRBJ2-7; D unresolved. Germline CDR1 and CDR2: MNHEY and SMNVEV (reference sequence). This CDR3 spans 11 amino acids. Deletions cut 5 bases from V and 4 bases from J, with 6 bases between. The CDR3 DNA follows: TGTGCCAGCAGTCAAGGGTACGAGCAGTACTTC. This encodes CASSQGYEQYF.

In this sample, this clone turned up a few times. CDR3 nucleotides: TGTGCCAGCAGCTTAGTAGGGGGCGGCAATCAGCCCCAGCATTTT. It translates to CASSLVGGGNQPQHF. The chain has TRBV7-2 and TRBJ1-5, with 7 bases matching TRBD1. Looked up from germline, CDR1 is SGHTA and CDR2 is FQGNSA. J lost 2 bases, V lost 1 base, and 2 bases had no gene match. This CDR3 comprises 15 residues.

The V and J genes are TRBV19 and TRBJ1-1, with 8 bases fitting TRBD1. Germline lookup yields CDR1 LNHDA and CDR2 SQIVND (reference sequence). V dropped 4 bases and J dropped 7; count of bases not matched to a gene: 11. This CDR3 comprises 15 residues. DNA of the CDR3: TGTGCCAGTAGTAGATTACAGGGGGTGAGAGGTGAAGCTTTCTTT. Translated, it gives CASSRLQGVRGEAFF. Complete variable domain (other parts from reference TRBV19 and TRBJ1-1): DGGITQSPKYLFRKEGQNVTLSCEQNLNHDAMYWYRQDPGQGLRLIYYSQIVNDFQKGDIAEGYSVSREKKESFPLTVTSAQKNPTAFYLCASSRLQGVRGEAFFGQGTRLTVV.

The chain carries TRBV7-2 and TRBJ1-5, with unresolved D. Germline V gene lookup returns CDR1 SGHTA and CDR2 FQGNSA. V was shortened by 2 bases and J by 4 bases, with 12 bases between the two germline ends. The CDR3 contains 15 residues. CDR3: CASSLYLTGNQPQHF. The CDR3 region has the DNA TGTGCCAGCAGCTTATATTTGACGGGGAATCAGCCCCAGCATTTT.

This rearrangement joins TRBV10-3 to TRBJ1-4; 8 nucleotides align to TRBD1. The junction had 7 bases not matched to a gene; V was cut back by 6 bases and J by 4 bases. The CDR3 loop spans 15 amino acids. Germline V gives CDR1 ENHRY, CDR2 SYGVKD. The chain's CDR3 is CAISPGQGYNEKLFF. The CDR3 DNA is TGTGCCATCAGCCCAGGACAGGGCTATAATGAAAAACTGTTTTTT.

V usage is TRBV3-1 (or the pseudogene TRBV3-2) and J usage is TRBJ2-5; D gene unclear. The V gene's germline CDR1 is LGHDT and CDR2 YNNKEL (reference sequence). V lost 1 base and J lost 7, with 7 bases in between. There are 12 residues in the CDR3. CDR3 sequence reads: CASSQGLRTQYF. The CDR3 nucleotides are TGTGCCAGCAGCCAAGGGTTACGGACCCAGTACTTC.

The CDR3 DNA follows: TGTGCCAGCAGCTCCTGGGGGCAGGGCGGGCACAATGAGCAGTTCTTC. Its translation is CASSSWGQGGHNEQFF. This chain joins TRBV28 and TRBJ2-1; D possibly corresponds to TRBD1 (6 bases). Trimming removed 6 bases at V and 5 bases at J, with 20 bases between. The germline CDR1 and CDR2 sequences are MDHEN and SYDVKM. There are 16 residues in the CDR3.

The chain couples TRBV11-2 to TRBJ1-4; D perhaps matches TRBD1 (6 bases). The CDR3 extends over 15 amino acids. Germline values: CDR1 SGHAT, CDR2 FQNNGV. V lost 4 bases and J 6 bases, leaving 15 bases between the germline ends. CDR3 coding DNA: TGTGCCAGCAGCTACCTTGGGGGCGCGGATGAAAAACTGTTTTTT. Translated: CASSYLGGADEKLFF.

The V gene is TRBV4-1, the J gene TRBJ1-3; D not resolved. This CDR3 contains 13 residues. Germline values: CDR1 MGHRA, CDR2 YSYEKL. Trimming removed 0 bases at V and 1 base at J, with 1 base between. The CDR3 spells CASSQDSGNTIYF. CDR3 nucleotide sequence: TGCGCCAGCAGCCAAGATTCTGGAAACACCATATATTTT.

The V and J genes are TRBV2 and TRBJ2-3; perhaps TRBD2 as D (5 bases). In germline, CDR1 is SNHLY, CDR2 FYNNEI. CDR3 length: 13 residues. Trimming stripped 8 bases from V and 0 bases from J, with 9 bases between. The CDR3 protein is CASERYSTDTQYF. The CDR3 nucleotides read TGTGCCAGCGAGCGGTATAGCACAGATACGCAGTATTTT.

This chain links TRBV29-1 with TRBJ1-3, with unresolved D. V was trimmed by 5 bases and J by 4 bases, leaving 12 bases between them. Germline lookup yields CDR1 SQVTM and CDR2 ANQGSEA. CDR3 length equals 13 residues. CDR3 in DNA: TGCAGCGTTTCCCCCGGGAGAGGAAACACCATATATTTT. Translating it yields CSVSPGRGNTIYF.

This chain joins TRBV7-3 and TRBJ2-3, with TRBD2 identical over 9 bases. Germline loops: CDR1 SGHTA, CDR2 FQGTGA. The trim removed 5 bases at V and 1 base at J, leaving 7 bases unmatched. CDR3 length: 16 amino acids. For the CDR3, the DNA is TGTGCCAGCAGCCTGCGGGCTAGCGGGGGCACAGATACGCAGTATTTT. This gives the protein CASSLRASGGTDTQYF.

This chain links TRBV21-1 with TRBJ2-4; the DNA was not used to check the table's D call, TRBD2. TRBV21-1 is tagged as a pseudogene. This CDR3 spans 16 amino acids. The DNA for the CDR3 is TGTGCCAGCAGCCGCCCTTTACTAAAAGCCAAAAACATTCAGTACTTC. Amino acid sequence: CASSRPLLKAKNIQYF.

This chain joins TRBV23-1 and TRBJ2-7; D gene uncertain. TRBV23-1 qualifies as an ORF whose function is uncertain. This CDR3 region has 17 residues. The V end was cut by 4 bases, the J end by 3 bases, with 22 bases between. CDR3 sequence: CASSPKNALRYHYEQYF. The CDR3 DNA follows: TGCGCCAGCAGTCCAAAAAATGCCCTCAGGTACCACTACGAGCAGTACTTC.

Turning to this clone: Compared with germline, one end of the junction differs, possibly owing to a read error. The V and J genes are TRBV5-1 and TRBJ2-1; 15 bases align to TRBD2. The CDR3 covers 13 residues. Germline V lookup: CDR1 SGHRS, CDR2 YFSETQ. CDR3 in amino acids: CASSPGLAGGIVF. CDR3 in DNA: TGCGCCAGCAGCCCGGGACTAGCGGGGGGAATCGTCTTC.

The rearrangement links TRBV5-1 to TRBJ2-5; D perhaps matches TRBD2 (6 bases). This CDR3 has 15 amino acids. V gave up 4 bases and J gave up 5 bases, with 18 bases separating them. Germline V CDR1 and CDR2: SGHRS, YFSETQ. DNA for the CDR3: TGCGCCAGCAGCCCGCCCGGCCCTAGCGAGGAGACCCAGTACTTC. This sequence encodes CASSPPGPSEETQYF.

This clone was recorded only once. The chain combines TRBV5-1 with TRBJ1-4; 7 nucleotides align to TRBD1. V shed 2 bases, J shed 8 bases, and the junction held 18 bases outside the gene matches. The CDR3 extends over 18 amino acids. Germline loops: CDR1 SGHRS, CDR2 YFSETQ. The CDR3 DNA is TGCGCCAGCAGCTTCGGCCGGGACAGTAGGTGGGCCCCGGAAAAACTGTTTTTT. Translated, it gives CASSFGRDSRWAPEKLFF.

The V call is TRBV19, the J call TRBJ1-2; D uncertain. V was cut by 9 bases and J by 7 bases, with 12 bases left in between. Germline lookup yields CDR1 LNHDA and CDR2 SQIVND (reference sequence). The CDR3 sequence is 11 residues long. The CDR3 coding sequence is TGTGCCAGCCAGCGGGAGGGTGGCTACACCTTC. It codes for CASQREGGYTF. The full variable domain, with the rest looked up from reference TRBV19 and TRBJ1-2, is DGGITQSPKYLFRKEGQNVTLSCEQNLNHDAMYWYRQDPGQGLRLIYYSQIVNDFQKGDIAEGYSVSREKKESFPLTVTSAQKNPTAFYLCASQREGGYTFGSGTRLTVV.

The CDR3 here is CATSDYGHGYTF. The CDR3 DNA sequence: TGTGCCACCAGTGATTACGGCCATGGCTACACCTTC. The rearrangement uses TRBV24-1 and TRBJ1-2; no firm D call. The CDR3 is 12 amino acids. The germline gives CDR1 KGHDR, CDR2 SFDVKD. The V end lost 2 bases, the J end lost 6 bases, and 6 bases lay between the germline ends.